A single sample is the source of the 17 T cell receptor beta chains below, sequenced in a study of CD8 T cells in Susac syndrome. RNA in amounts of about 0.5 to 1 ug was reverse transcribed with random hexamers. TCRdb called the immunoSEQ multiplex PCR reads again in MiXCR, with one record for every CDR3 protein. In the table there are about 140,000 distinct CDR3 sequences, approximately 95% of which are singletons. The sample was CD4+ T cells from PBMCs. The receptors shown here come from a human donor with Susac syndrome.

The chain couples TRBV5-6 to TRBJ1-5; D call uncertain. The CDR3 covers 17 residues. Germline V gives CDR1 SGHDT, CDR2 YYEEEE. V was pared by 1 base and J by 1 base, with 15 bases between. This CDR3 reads CASSLYTHGVSNQPQHF. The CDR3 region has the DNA TGTGCCAGCAGCTTGTATACACACGGGGTCAGCAATCAGCCCCAGCATTTT.

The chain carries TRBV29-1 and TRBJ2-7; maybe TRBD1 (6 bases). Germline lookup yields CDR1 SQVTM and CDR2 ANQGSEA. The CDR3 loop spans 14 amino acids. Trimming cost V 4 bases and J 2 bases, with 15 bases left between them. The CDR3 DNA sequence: TGCAGCGTTGTTAACACGGACAGAACCTACGAGCAGTACTTC. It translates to CSVVNTDRTYEQYF.

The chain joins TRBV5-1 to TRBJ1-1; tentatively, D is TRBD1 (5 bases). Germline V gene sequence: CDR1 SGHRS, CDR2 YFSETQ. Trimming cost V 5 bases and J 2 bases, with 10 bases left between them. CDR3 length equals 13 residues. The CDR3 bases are TGCGCCAGCAGGGGACCGGTTAACACTGAAGCTTTCTTT. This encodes CASRGPVNTEAFF. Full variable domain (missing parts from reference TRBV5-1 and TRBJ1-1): KAGVTQTPRYLIKTRGQQVTLSCSPISGHRSVSWYQQTPGQGLQFLFEYFSETQRNKGNFPGRFSGRQFSNSRSEMNVSTLELGDSALYLCASRGPVNTEAFFGQGTRLTVV.

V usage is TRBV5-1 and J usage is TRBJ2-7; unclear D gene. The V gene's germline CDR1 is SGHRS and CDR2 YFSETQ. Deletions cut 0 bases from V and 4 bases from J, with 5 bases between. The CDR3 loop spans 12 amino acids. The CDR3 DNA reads TGCGCCAGCAGCTTGGAACAGTACGAGCAGTACTTC. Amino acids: CASSLEQYEQYF.

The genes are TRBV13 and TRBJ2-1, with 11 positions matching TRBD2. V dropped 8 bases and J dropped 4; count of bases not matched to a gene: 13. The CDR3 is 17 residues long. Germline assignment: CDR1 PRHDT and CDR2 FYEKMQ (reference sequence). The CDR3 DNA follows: TGTGCCAGCCAGGGGGGTAGCGGGGGGGCCGCTTACAATGAGCAGTTCTTC. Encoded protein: CASQGGSGGAAYNEQFF.

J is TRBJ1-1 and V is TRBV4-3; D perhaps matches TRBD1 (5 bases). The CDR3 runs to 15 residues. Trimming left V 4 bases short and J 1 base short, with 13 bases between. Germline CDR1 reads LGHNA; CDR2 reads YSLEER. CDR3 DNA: TGCGCCAGCAGCCCTCACTCTGGGGGGAACACTGAAGCTTTCTTT. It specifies CASSPHSGGNTEAFF.

CDR3 in amino acids: CASSPNAKDGYTF. For the CDR3, the DNA is TGTGCCAGCAGCCCCAATGCCAAGGATGGCTACACCTTC. The chain has TRBV7-9 and TRBJ1-2; D not certain. Germline-derived CDR1 and CDR2 are SEHNR and FQNEAQ (reference sequence). V lost 5 bases, J lost 6 bases, and 13 bases lay in between. CDR3 size: 13 residues.

This CDR3 is CSARDTYAYNEQFF. The CDR3 coding sequence is TGCAGTGCTAGGGACACCTACGCCTACAATGAGCAGTTCTTC. The rearrangement uses TRBV20-1 and TRBJ2-1; tentative D call: TRBD1 (5 bases). The CDR3 extends over 14 amino acids. The V and J ends lost 3 bases and 2 bases respectively, with 11 bases between them. CDR1 and CDR2 (germline): DFQATT, SNEGSKA (reference sequence).

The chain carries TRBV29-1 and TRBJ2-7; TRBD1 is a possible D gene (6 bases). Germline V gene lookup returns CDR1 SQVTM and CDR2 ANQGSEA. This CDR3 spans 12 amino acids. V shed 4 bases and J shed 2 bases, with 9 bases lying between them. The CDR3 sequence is CSVGDKTYEQYF. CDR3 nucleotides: TGCAGCGTTGGGGACAAGACCTACGAGCAGTACTTC.

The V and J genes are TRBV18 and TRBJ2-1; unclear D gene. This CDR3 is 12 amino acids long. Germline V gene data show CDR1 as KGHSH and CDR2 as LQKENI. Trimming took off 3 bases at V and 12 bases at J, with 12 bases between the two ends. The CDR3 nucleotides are TGTGCCAGCTCACCCCCGGCGGACGTGCAGTTCTTC. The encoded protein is CASSPPADVQFF.

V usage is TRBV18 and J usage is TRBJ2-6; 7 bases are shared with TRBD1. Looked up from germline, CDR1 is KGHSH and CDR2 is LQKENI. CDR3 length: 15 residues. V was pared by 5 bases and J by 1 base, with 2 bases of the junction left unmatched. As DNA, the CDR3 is TGTGCCAGCTCAGACAGGGTTTCTGGGGCCAACGTCCTGACTTTC. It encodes CASSDRVSGANVLTF.

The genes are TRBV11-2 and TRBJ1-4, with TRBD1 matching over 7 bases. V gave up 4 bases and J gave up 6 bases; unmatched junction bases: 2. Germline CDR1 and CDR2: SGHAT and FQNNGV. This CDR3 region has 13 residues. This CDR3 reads CASSSGQYEKLFF. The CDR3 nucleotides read TGTGCCAGCAGCTCGGGACAGTATGAAAAACTGTTTTTT.

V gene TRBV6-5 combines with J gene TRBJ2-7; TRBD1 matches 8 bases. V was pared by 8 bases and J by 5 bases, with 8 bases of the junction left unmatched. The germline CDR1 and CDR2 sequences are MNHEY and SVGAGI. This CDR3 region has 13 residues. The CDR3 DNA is TGTGCCAGCCACGGACAGGGCGCCCACGAGCAGTACTTC. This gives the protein CASHGQGAHEQYF.

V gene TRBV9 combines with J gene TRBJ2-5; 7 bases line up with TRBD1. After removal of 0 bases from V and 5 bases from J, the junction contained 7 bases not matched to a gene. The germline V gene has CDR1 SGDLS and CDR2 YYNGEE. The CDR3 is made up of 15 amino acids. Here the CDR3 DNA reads TGTGCCAGCAGCGTAGGAGAAGGGGGCTGGGAGACCCAGTACTTC. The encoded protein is CASSVGEGGWETQYF.

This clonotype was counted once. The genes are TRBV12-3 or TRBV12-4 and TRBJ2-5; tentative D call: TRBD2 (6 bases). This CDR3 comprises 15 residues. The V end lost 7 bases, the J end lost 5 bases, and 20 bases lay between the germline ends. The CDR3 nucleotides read TGTGCCAGCACTCTTGGGAGGACGACCTTGGAGACCCAGTACTTC. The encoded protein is CASTLGRTTLETQYF.

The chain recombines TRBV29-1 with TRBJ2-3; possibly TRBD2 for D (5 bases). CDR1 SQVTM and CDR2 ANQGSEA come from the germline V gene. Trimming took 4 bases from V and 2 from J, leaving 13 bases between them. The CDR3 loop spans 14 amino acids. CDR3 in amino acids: CSVGSGTHTDTQYF. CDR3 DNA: TGCAGCGTTGGTTCGGGAACGCACACAGATACGCAGTATTTT.

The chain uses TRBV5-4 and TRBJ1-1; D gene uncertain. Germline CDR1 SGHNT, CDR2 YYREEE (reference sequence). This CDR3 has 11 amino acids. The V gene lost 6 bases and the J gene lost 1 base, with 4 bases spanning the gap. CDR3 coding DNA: TGTGCCAGCATTGGGAACACTGAAGCTTTCTTT. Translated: CASIGNTEAFF. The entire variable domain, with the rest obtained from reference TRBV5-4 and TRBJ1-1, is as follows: ETGVTQSPTHLIKTRGQQVTLRCSSQSGHNTVSWYQQALGQGPQFIFQYYREEENGRGNFPPRFSGLQFPNYSSELNVNALELDDSALYLCASIGNTEAFFGQGTRLTVV.